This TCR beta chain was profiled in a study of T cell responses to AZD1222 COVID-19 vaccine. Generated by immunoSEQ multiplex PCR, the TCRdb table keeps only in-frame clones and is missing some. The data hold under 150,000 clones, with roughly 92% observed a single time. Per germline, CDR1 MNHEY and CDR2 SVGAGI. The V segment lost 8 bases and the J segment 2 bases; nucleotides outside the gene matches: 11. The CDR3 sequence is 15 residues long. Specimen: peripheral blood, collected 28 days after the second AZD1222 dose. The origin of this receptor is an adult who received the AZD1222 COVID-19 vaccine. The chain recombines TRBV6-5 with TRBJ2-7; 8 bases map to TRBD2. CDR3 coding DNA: TGTGCCAGCTCGAGTCTAGCGGGCCAAACCTACGAGCAGTACTTC. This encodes CASSSLAGQTYEQYF.